The present TCR beta chain was sequenced within a study of cytomegalovirus exposure and HLA in healthy donors (dated by TCRdb to 2016 to 2017). Regarding the research as a whole: According to an earlier analysis of several hundred of the donors, 150 million to 200 million T cells yielded some 110 million unique TCR beta sequences and more than 250 Gb of sequence data. To study patterns of TCR occurrence, a later analysis re-analyzed previously published TCR beta repertoires from 700 or so donors and added high-resolution HLA genotyping. In a later genetic analysis, genome-wide SNP genotypes for 398 of the 666 donors were used, and that subset was treated as a discovery cohort. Both class I and class II loci were covered by HLA typing, at four-digit resolution. Besides the first cohort of under 700 subjects, a separate validation cohort made up of over 95 different subjects was used. The study aimed to test whether cataloging public T cell receptors could reveal signatures of past pathogen exposure. An earlier analysis of several hundred of the donors used high-throughput TCR beta sequencing to judge whether each TCR beta V gene segment behaved as functional or pseudogenic. All discovery cohort repertoires had been generated on a single sequencing platform. The later analysis used no new phenotypic data to find candidate immune exposures, relying instead on TCR beta sequences and their occurrence across donors. The genetic ancestry cluster associated with self-reported Caucasian donors included around 76% of the roughly 400 genotyped donors. Donor age, sex, ethnicity and CMV serostatus were compiled together with the repertoire data. On average, about 240,000 unique TCR beta nucleotide sequences were sequenced per donor among a few hundred genotyped donors of the cohort, with roughly a sixth of those sequences being non-productive. Because of strong linkage in the cohort, four to six DR-DQ haplotypes were treated as single units for association and clustering. Approximately 310 gigabases of sequencing data and approximately 93 million unique TCR sequences were included in an early release covering around 650 HLA-typed donors. The study combined high-throughput TCR immunosequencing, statistical association of individual TCRs with disease status, and machine learning to predict cytomegalovirus infection status. The study profiled the T cell repertoires of about 720 subjects by immunosequencing and related them to cytomegalovirus serostatus. Typing coverage differed by locus: A, B, C, DRB1 and DQB1 were typed in roughly 629-630 donors, DQA1 in 500 to 550, DPA1 in over 600, and DPB1 in 450 to 480.

In total, roughly 670 healthy bone marrow donors made up the cohort. At the time of sampling, all cohort members were nominally healthy, though unrecorded immune exposures were likely present. The donor tested CMV seropositive, placing the donor among the 250 to 350 seropositive members of the cohort. A peripheral blood sample was provided by each donor, and peripheral blood mononuclear cells were used for TCR beta sequencing. The Qiagen DNeasy Blood Extraction Kit was used to extract genomic DNA from the blood cell samples. Regarding this clone: Its antigen remains undetermined. Qualities for individual bases were not recorded, and no much larger clone is one base off.

Overall study results and their limits: In a later analysis, HLA-associated TCR beta chains showed more clonal expansion and lower generation probabilities than non-associated chains that were equally common. At a false discovery rate of 0.05, a later analysis linked some 18,000 TCR beta sequences to specific HLA alleles. According to a later analysis, most CMV-associated TCR beta chains appeared to be HLA-restricted, and the HLA associations seemed to be driven largely by CMV exposure. When HLA alleles, especially DR and DQ, strongly co-occurred, TCR associations were difficult to assign to individual alleles. The sequencing pipeline was judged likely to have produced a cluster of highly shared sequence variants as a technical artifact. According to the authors, the approach could potentially be generalized to other disease states and immunological phenotypes. In an earlier analysis of fewer than 700 of the donors, most TCR beta V segments appeared in productive rearrangements about 90% or about 30% of the time, broadly matching IMGT annotations. Cytomegalovirus status was reported to be diagnosed by the classifier with high specificity and sensitivity in both the original and validation cohorts. In vitro tests confirmed that a few of the cytomegalovirus-associated TCR beta chains recognize cytomegalovirus antigens. According to a later analysis, TCR association rates differed among HLA loci, with DRB1 alleles showing the most associated TCRs and HLA-C alleles showing the fewest. Roughly uniform sequencing depth across donors was assumed in presence/absence analyses, although this assumption may not hold. Most TCR sequences were observed very rarely across donors, whereas some public TCRs were present in many individuals. The study listed 164 TCR beta chains as associated with cytomegalovirus. In a later analysis, several top co-occurrence clusters were reported to appear linked to parvovirus B19, influenza, CMV and Epstein-Barr virus. In a later genetic analysis, fewer N-insertions in productive TCRs were reported among donors in an Asian-associated ancestry cluster than the roughly 700-donor mean. Some IMGT-functional V segments, including TRBV6-2 and TRBV6-3, could not be told apart with the 87-base-pair reads, so those segments were excluded. The only immune exposure information available for the cohort was CMV serostatus. The earlier analysis of nearly 600 of the donors excluded about 16 rarely observed V segments, including chromosome 9 orphons, because counts were too low. In this cohort, only TCR beta chains were sequenced, and detectable features were limited by the absence of alpha or paired-chain data. An association between a missense DCLRE1C variant and V-gene and J-gene trimming of TCR beta chains was found in a later genetic analysis and replicated in an independent cohort. A further reported finding was that TCR beta sequences accurately predicted the HLA-A and HLA-B alleles for most subjects in the first cohort. Correlated functional status among segregating V segments might be attributable to linkage disequilibrium, but an unknown experimental factor could not be ruled out. HLA typing was unavailable for some donors at each locus, so association tests used only the typed subset.

The receptor library was made with the immunoSEQ multiplex PCR assay. For the multiplex PCR, a mixture combining 60 forward primers for TCR Vbeta segments and 13 reverse primers for TCR Jbeta segments was used. The CDR3 region of rearranged TCR beta genes was amplified from genomic DNA by a multiplex PCR assay. Amplified TCR beta libraries were sequenced as 87-base-pair reads on the Illumina HiSeq System. Turning to the authors' computational methods: A later analysis counted about 80 million unique TCR beta chains across the roughly 700 repertoires, and some 11 million of these chains were shared by at least two donors. A nearest-neighbor algorithm error-corrected the raw reads and collapsed the reads into unique sequences, merging closely related sequences to remove PCR and sequencing errors. To assign V, D and J gene segments, CDR3 sequences were aligned to IMGT reference sequences. Each retained sequence needed at least a six-nucleotide match to both a V gene segment and a J gene segment. Rearrangements were classified as productive when the CDR3 lacked stop codons and remained in frame with V and J, and all other rearrangements were classified as non-productive. Following IMGT convention, CDR3 was defined as the stretch from the second conserved V-encoded cysteine up to the conserved J-encoded phenylalanine. Sequences without an unambiguous match to a single V gene segment were excluded from the earlier analysis of approximately 560 of the donors. In an earlier analysis of roughly 600 of the donors, a V segment was called functional when productive rearrangements were above 56.7%, and segregating when the standard deviation between donors exceeded 5%. A statistical classification framework was developed to diagnose cytomegalovirus status using the catalog of TCR beta chain sequences. A later analysis assigned V and J genes by comparing TCR nucleotide sequences with IMGT/GENE-DB human TR gene sequences. The TCRdist pipeline was used in a later analysis to assign CDR3 sequences and most-parsimonious VDJ recombination scenarios. A later analysis defined each TCR beta chain by its CDR3 amino acid sequence plus V-gene family, and excluded reads lacking a unique V-gene family. A later analysis removed roughly 590 highly shared, low-generation-probability nucleotide sequences to deal with suspected cross-contamination and a sequencing artifact. For each public chain, a later analysis derived a clonal expansion index from normalized ranks of inferred template counts within each repertoire. A later analysis computed generation probabilities with a VDJ recombination model fitted to out-of-frame rearrangements, and checked the results against IGoR. In a later analysis, TCR-TCR, TCR-HLA and TCR-CMV co-occurrence was scored with hypergeometric tests, and a repertoire-size bias correction was applied to TCR pairs. To estimate false discovery rates, a later analysis permuted the HLA or CMV assignments 20 times. In a later analysis, co-occurring TCRs were grouped with DBSCAN, and TCRdist sequence similarity was added when clustering was performed within HLA-allele-positive subsets. Repertoires with fewer than 30,000 or more than 120,000 public chains were left out of co-occurrence clustering, as were several repertoires with anomalous nucleotide sharing. Not all clones reach the TCRdb copy of this immuneACCESS table, which keeps in-frame sequences only. Checked studies attribute under half of the gap to unresolved V genes and leave the rest unexplained. For V, J and clone size, that table is used; D and trimming come from the DNA. For this sample there are approximately 95,000 clones; 78% appear just once. The ten largest make up roughly 4% of the sample.

Trimming leaves V shorter by 5 bases and J shorter by 2 bases, with the junction holding 13 bases beyond the gene matches. Based on the germline V gene (reference sequence), the CDR1 and CDR2 sequences are SEHNR and FQNEAQ. The CDR3 starts with the cysteine, ends with the phenylalanine, and has 18 residues. The kept DNA is CDR3 alone, 54 bases in frame from the first base. Sequenced sample: PBMCs. The chain links TRBV7-9 with TRBJ2-3; 10 junctional bases match TRBD2. The clonotype comes from a middle-aged woman in good health and CMV-seropositive. The CDR3 protein sequence reads: CASSKASGRVEDTDTQYF. The nucleotide sequence reads TGTGCCAGCAGCAAGGCGAGCGGGAGGGTAGAAGACACAGATACGCAGTATTTT.